A selection of T cell receptor beta chains follows, all from one sample in a study of blood T cell repertoires in COVID-19. Assay used: immunoSEQ multiplex PCR; TCRdb lists only in-frame clones, some missing. The table includes more than 85,000 clones, approximately 80% detected once. The sequenced sample consisted of peripheral blood. The receptor source for this set is a man aged 65 to 85 with acute or convalescent COVID-19. Each CDR3 is given with its conserved first and last residue. D genes are given only for firm matches. Only part of the rows carry a size: once, few, many, or a class if the clone is expanded.

d_gene	abundance	v_gene	j_gene	CDR3nt	CDR3aa
TRBD1	.	TRBV30	TRBJ1-2	TGTGCCTGGACCCGACAGGGGGCGTCGTATGGCTACACCTTC	CAWTRQGASYGYTF
.	few	TRBV2	TRBJ1-2	TGTGCCAGCAGTGAAGCGCTTGAGGGACCGGCCCCTTGGACAGCTCTTGGCTACACCTTC	CASSEALEGPAPWTALGYTF
.	.	TRBV25-1	TRBJ1-4	TGTGCCAGCAGTGAATATGGGGGGTCCGAAAAACTGTTTTTT	CASSEYGGSEKLFF
.	.	TRBV12-3/TRBV12-4	TRBJ2-1	TGTGCCAGCAGTCCAGGGTTCGAGCAGTTCTTC	CASSPGFEQFF
TRBD2	.	TRBV5-1	TRBJ2-1	TGCGCCAGCAGCACCCCACATCGACTAGCGGGACCCTTGGGACTCTCGCAGTTCTTC	CASSTPHRLAGPLGLSQFF
.	.	TRBV25-1	TRBJ1-3	TGTGCCACCCATGGGGGGAATGGAAACACCATATATTTT	CATHGGNGNTIYF
.	.	TRBV20-1	TRBJ2-7	TGCAGTGCTAGTGACAAGTCTAGCTCCTACGAGCAGTACTTC	CSASDKSSSYEQYF
.	.	TRBV7-8	TRBJ1-2	TGTGCCAGCAGCGCCACAGACAAAGCTAACTATGGCTACACCTTC	CASSATDKANYGYTF
TRBD2	.	TRBV11-2	TRBJ2-2	TGTGCCAGCAGCTTAGGGACTAGCGGGAGGAGGGGCACCGGGGAGCTGTTTTTT	CASSLGTSGRRGTGELFF
TRBD1	few	TRBV19	TRBJ2-4	TGTGCCAGTAGAAGACCGGGACAGGGGACCAAAAACATTCAGTACTTC	CASRRPGQGTKNIQYF
TRBD2	.	TRBV20-1	TRBJ2-5	TGCAGTGCTATTGAGCGGGGAGAGACCCAGTACTTC	CSAIERGETQYF
.	.	TRBV29-1	TRBJ1-1	TGCAGCGTCCACAGGGAGAGCACTGAAGCTTTCTTT	CSVHRESTEAFF
.	.	TRBV4-2	TRBJ2-1	TGTGCCAGCAGCCAAGATCAACAGGGTTTTGGCTACAATGAGCAGTTCTTC	CASSQDQQGFGYNEQFF
.	.	TRBV18	TRBJ1-1	TGTGCCAGCTCTCTAACCGGGGTAGAGGCTTTCTTT	CASSLTGVEAFF
.	few	TRBV30	TRBJ1-4	TGTGCCTGGAGTACCCTCGGAGCCGAGAATGAAAAACTGTTTTTT	CAWSTLGAENEKLFF
.	.	TRBV12-5	TRBJ2-7	TGTGCTAGTGGTTTGGGCAGGTCCTACGAGCAGTACTTC	CASGLGRSYEQYF
.	.	TRBV9	TRBJ1-1	TGTGCCAGCAGCGTAGAGCCAGGGACTGAAGCTTTCTTT	CASSVEPGTEAFF
.	.	TRBV6-2/TRBV6-3	TRBJ2-7	TGTGCCAGCAGTTACGGCCCCGAAGACGAGCAGTACTTC	CASSYGPEDEQYF
.	.	TRBV30	TRBJ1-1	TGTGCCTGGAGTGTACAAGTTGAAGCTTTCTTT	CAWSVQVEAFF
.	.	TRBV6-5	TRBJ2-5	TGTGCCAGCAGTTCGACAGTCAGGGAGACCCAGTACTTC	CASSSTVRETQYF
TRBD1	.	TRBV6-1	TRBJ1-5	TGTGCCAGCAGTGAATTGGGACAGAGAGTTCAGCCCCAGCATTTT	CASSELGQRVQPQHF
.	.	TRBV12-3/TRBV12-4	TRBJ1-2	TGTGCCAGCAGTTTGAATGAGGGCTACACCTTC	CASSLNEGYTF
.	.	TRBV7-9	TRBJ1-5	TGTGCCAGCAGCTCCCAGGGGTTCAATCAGCCCCAGCATTTT	CASSSQGFNQPQHF